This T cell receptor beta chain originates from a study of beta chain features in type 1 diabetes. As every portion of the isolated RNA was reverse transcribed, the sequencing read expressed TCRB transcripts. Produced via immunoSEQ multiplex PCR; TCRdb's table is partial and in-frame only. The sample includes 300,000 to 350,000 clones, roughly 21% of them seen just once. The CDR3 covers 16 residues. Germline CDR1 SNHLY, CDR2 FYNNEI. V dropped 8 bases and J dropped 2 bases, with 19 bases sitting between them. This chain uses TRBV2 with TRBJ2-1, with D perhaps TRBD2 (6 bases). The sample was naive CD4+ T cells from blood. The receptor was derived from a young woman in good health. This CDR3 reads CASSSLRESTYNEQFF. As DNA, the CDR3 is TGTGCCAGCTCGTCGCTCCGGGAGTCTACCTACAATGAGCAGTTCTTC.